These T cell receptor beta chains were read from a single sample in a study of shared clonotypes between healthy human individuals. Some clones are missing from TCRdb's copy, which holds only in-frame ones; the method was immunoSEQ multiplex PCR. The sample lists about 2.3 million clones; 93% were seen once. The sample taken for sequencing was naive CD4+ T cells from PBMCs. These receptors were collected from a young man in good health. Some clones in this sample may be carry-over from other donors' samples. CDR3s include the opening cysteine and the closing phenylalanine or tryptophan. D genes are given only for firm matches. The listing skips clone size in some rows; elsewhere it reads once, few, many or a size class.

clone_size	d_call	v_call	j_call	cdr3_nt	cdr3_aa
.	TRBD2	TRBV9	TRBJ2-1	TGTGCCAGCAGCGTAGCCCCTCAGCGGGAGTTCAATGAGCAGTTCTTC	CASSVAPQREFNEQFF
.	.	TRBV28	TRBJ2-7	TGTGCCAGCAAGGGGGGTAGGGGGAGAGGCAACGAGCAGTACTTC	CASKGGRGRGNEQYF
.	.	TRBV11-2	TRBJ2-3	TGTGCCAGCTCGGTGCCGGTCTCGAGCACAGATACGCAGTATTTT	CASSVPVSSTDTQYF
.	TRBD1	TRBV7-2	TRBJ2-7	TGTGCCAGCAGCTTAGACAGGGGGTGGATCTACGAGCAGTACTTC	CASSLDRGWIYEQYF
.	.	TRBV5-1	TRBJ2-7	TGCGCCAGCAGCTTGGATGGGACAAAGACCTACGAGCAGTACTTC	CASSLDGTKTYEQYF
.	.	TRBV28	TRBJ1-1	TGTGCCAGCCTCACCCAGGGGATCCAACCGAACACTGAAGCTTTCTTT	CASLTQGIQPNTEAFF
.	.	TRBV7-3	TRBJ2-2	TGTGCCAGCAGCCCACTTAGGGGACGACCGAACACCGGGGAGCTGTTTTTT	CASSPLRGRPNTGELFF
.	.	TRBV7-6	TRBJ1-5	TGTGCCAGCAGCTTAGAAATGTATCGGCGAAGCAATCAGCCCCAGCATTTT	CASSLEMYRRSNQPQHF
.	TRBD2	TRBV11-2	TRBJ2-7	TGTGCCAGCAGCCGGACTAGCGGTCCCACCGTGAGCTCCTACGAGCAGTACTTC	CASSRTSGPTVSSYEQYF
.	.	TRBV6-5	TRBJ2-7	TGTGCCAGCAGAGAAGCAGGGGGACTCTACGAGCAGTACTTC	CASREAGGLYEQYF
.	TRBD2	TRBV18	TRBJ2-1	TGTGCCAGCTCACCATGGACTAGCGGGGTCAATGAGCAGTTCTTC	CASSPWTSGVNEQFF
.	TRBD2	TRBV7-2	TRBJ2-7	TGTGCCAGCAGCTTAAATCGGGAGGGCGAGCAGTACTTC	CASSLNREGEQYF
.	.	TRBV11-1	TRBJ2-5	TGTGCCAGCAGCTTCGGACGGGATCAAGAGACCCAGTACTTC	CASSFGRDQETQYF
.	TRBD1	TRBV25-1	TRBJ1-2	TGTGCCAGCAGTAAACCAGGGACAGGGGTTAGAACTAACTATGGCTACACCTTC	CASSKPGTGVRTNYGYTF
once	TRBD1	TRBV5-1	TRBJ2-3	TGCGCCAGCAAAAGGACAGGGAATCAAGATACGCAGTATTTT	CASKRTGNQDTQYF
.	.	TRBV11-2	TRBJ2-3	TGTGCCAGCAGCTCCGCGACGGGACTGGTAAATACGCAGTATTTT	CASSSATGLVNTQYF
.	.	TRBV5-1	TRBJ2-1	TGCGCCAGCAGCTTGGGGGTAGGGGTTTGGGATGAGCAGTTCTTC	CASSLGVGVWDEQFF
.	.	TRBV20-1	TRBJ2-5	TGCAGTGCCAATAAAGAGACCCAGTACTTC	CSANKETQYF
.	.	TRBV28	TRBJ2-7	TGTGCCAGCAGTTCTTCAGGGGCTAGCTCCTACGAGCAGTACTTC	CASSSSGASSYEQYF
once	.	TRBV7-7	TRBJ2-6	TGTGCCAGCAGCGCGGGACAGTTGCCCTCTGGGGCCAACGTCCTGACTTTC	CASSAGQLPSGANVLTF
.	TRBD1	TRBV6-6	TRBJ2-7	TGTGCCAGCAGTGTGGGGGACAGGTATGACGAGCAGTACTTC	CASSVGDRYDEQYF
.	.	TRBV5-1	TRBJ2-2	TGCGCCAGCAGCTTGCAGTTAGGAGCGAACACCGGGGAGCTGTTTTTT	CASSLQLGANTGELFF
.	TRBD1	TRBV5-4	TRBJ1-1	TGTGCCAGCAGCCTTGTCGGGACAGGGAACACTGAAGCTTTCTTT	CASSLVGTGNTEAFF
.	.	TRBV20-1	TRBJ2-1	TGCAGTGCCAGAAGGGAGGTTGAGCAGTTCTTC	CSARREVEQFF
.	TRBD1	TRBV9	TRBJ2-5	TGTGCCAGCAGCCCCAGACAGGGGGCTCCCCAAGAGACCCAGTACTTC	CASSPRQGAPQETQYF
.	TRBD1	TRBV18	TRBJ1-5	TGTGCCAGCTCACCGGGGACAGGGCAGCGCCAGCCCCAGCATTTT	CASSPGTGQRQPQHF
once	.	TRBV5-1	TRBJ1-1	TGCGCCAGCAGCTCTACCGGGACAAGGGGGACTGAAGCTTTCTTT	CASSSTGTRGTEAFF
.	.	TRBV5-4	TRBJ1-1	TGTGCCAGCAGCCCCCGGGGGCAGCGGGCATCAGGTTCATACACTGAAGCTTTCTTT	CASSPRGQRASGSYTEAFF
.	TRBD1	TRBV6-5	TRBJ2-2	TGTGCCAGCGGTTCCTTCTCCAGGGGGTTGAGCGGGGAGCTGTTTTTT	CASGSFSRGLSGELFF
.	.	TRBV28	TRBJ1-2	TGTGCCAGCAGTTTGGACAGAACCTATGGCTACACCTTC	CASSLDRTYGYTF
once	.	TRBV27	TRBJ2-7	TGTGCCAGCAGTGTAGACAACGAGCAGTACTTC	CASSVDNEQYF
.	.	TRBV30	TRBJ2-7	TGTGCCTGGAGTGCTTTAGGGACCTCCTACGAGCAGTACTTC	CAWSALGTSYEQYF
.	.	TRBV7-2	TRBJ1-5	TGTGCCAGCAGCCCACAGGGACGGCAGCCCCAGCATTTT	CASSPQGRQPQHF
.	.	TRBV7-2	TRBJ2-2	TGTGCCAGCAGCTTACTCGGGAGCTCCGGGGAGCTGTTTTTT	CASSLLGSSGELFF
.	.	TRBV14	TRBJ2-2	TGTGCCAGCAGCCATTTAGACGGACTATTGAACACCGGGGAGCTGTTTTTT	CASSHLDGLLNTGELFF
.	TRBD2	TRBV6-4	TRBJ2-7	TGTGCCAGCAGTGACTCGGCGGGAGACTACGAGCAGTACTTC	CASSDSAGDYEQYF
.	TRBD1	TRBV6-1	TRBJ1-1	TGTGCCAGCAGTGAAAAGCAGGGGGTGACTGAAGCTTTCTTT	CASSEKQGVTEAFF
once	TRBD1	TRBV6-5	TRBJ2-3	TGTGCCAGCGGGGACAGACGATATACGCAGTATTTT	CASGDRRYTQYF
.	TRBD2	TRBV28	TRBJ2-7	TGTGCCAGCAGAGATCTAGCGGGGCACTACGAGCAGTACTTC	CASRDLAGHYEQYF
.	TRBD1	TRBV5-1	TRBJ1-1	TGCGCCAGCAGCTTCTCCAGGGGGGACACTGAAGCTTTCTTT	CASSFSRGDTEAFF
.	TRBD1	TRBV7-3	TRBJ2-3	TGTGCCAGCAGCTCTCAGGGGGCGAGGACAGATACGCAGTATTTT	CASSSQGARTDTQYF
.	.	TRBV5-1	TRBJ2-7	TGCGCCAGCAGCTTGGTAGGGTACGAGCAGTACTTC	CASSLVGYEQYF
.	.	TRBV7-9	TRBJ2-1	TGTGCCAGCAGCTTCTCGCACAATGAGCAGTTCTTC	CASSFSHNEQFF
.	.	TRBV5-4	TRBJ2-7	TGTGCCAGCAGCCGCCGGTCTGAACACTACGAGCAGTACTTC	CASSRRSEHYEQYF
.	.	TRBV14	TRBJ2-7	TGTGCCAGCAGCCAAGATAACGGATACGAGCAGTACTTC	CASSQDNGYEQYF
.	TRBD2	TRBV11-1	TRBJ2-1	TGTGCCAGCAGCCCAACCGGGCGGGGGAGCTCCTACAATGAGCAGTTCTTC	CASSPTGRGSSYNEQFF
.	TRBD2	TRBV4-1	TRBJ2-7	TGCGCCAGCAGTCCTACTAGCGGTTCCACCTACGAGCAGTACTTC	CASSPTSGSTYEQYF
.	.	TRBV7-6	TRBJ2-7	TGTGCCAGCAGCTTAGATTTTAAGCGGTTAGATGGCGAGCAGTACTTC	CASSLDFKRLDGEQYF
.	TRBD2	TRBV18	TRBJ2-5	TGTGCCAGCTCACGGACTAGCGGCAACCAAGAGACCCAGTACTTC	CASSRTSGNQETQYF